The clone carrying this T cell receptor beta chain turned up a few times. For TCRbeta, the library was prepared with unique molecular identifiers. TCRdb reprocessed the PCR reads via MiXCR and lists one record per CDR3 protein. The sample holds just under 550,000 distinct CDR3 sequences; 15% to 20% are singletons and the top ten take about 3.1%. These data are taken from a study of T-cell reconstitution after alpha-beta-depleted transplantation in children. V trimming: 4 bases; J trimming: 1 base; junction bases outside the gene matches: 20. CDR3 length: 20 amino acids. This TCR came from a human donor who donated a stem cell graft to a child with acute lymphoblastic leukemia. The material sequenced was PBMCs from the stem cell graft donor, taken from the stem cell graft. The V call is TRBV12-3 or TRBV12-4, the J call TRBJ2-7; the match to TRBD2 covers 9 bases. The CDR3 DNA follows: TGTGCCAGCAGTTCCTCCTTTGCGGGAGGGCCTTCGTCATTATCCTACGAGCAGTACTTC. It codes for CASSSSFAGGPSSLSYEQYF.